This T cell receptor (beta chain) was obtained from a study of CD8 T cells in ankylosing spondylitis. Study outcomes and limitations: Existing reports had already noted some motif variants in reactive arthritis synovial fluid and blood. A TCR beta motif of roughly eight highly homologous variants seemed to mark ankylosing spondylitis blood. As reported, disease-linked clones showed significant enrichment in matched ankylosing spondylitis synovial fluid.

Quantitative 5'-RACE with molecular barcodes was used to make the TCR beta libraries. TCRdb recomputed calls from the 5' RACE reads with MiXCR, one row per CDR3 protein. The sample contains more than 250,000 distinct CDR3 sequences, 11% of which appear only once. On this clonotype: Its cognate antigen is unknown.

Material: blood, either unsorted or a sorted T cell fraction (not recorded which). The receptor comes from a female donor with ankylosing spondylitis or in good health (not recorded which).

CDR3 sequence reads: CASSSPTGGYYEQYF. The CDR3 DNA reads as TGTGCCAGCAGTAGCCCGACAGGGGGCTACTACGAGCAGTACTTC. The rearrangement uses TRBV6-1 and TRBJ2-7, with TRBD1 identical over 10 bases. The CDR3 contains 15 residues. Germline V gene data show CDR1 as MNHNS and CDR2 as SASEGT. Germline trimming cut 5 bases from V and 3 bases from J; bases unmatched to any gene: 7.